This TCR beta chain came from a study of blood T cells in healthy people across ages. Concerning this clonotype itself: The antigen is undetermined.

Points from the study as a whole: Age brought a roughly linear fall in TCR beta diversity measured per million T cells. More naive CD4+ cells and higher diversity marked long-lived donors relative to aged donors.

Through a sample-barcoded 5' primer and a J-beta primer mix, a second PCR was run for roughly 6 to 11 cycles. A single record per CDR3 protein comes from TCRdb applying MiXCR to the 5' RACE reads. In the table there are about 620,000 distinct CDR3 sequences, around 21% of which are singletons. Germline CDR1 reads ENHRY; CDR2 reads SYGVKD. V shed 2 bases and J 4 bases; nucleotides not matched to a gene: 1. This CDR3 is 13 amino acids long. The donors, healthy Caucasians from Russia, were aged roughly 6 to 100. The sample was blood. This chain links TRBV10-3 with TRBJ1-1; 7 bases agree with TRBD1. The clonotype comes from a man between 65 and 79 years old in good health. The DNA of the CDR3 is TGTGCCATCAGTGAGGACAGGGTCACTGAAGCTTTCTTT. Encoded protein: CAISEDRVTEAFF.